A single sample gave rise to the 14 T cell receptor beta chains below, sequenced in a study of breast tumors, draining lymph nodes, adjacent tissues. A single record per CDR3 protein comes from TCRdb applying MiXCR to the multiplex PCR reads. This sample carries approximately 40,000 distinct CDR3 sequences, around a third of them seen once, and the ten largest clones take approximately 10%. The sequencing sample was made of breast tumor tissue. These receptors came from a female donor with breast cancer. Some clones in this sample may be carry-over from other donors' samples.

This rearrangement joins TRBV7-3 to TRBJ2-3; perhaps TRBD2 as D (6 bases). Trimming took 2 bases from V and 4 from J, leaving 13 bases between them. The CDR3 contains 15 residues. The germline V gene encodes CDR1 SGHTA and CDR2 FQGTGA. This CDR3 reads CASSLQGPGADTQYF. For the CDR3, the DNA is TGTGCCAGCAGCTTACAGGGCCCGGGGGCAGATACGCAGTATTTT.

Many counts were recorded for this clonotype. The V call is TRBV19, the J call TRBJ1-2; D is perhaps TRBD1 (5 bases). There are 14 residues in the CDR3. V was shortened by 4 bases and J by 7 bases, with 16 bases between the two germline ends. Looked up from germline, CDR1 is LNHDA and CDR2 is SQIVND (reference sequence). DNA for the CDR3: TGTGCCAGTAGTAGGTGGGACGGATCTTCTGGCTACACCTTC. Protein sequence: CASSRWDGSSGYTF.

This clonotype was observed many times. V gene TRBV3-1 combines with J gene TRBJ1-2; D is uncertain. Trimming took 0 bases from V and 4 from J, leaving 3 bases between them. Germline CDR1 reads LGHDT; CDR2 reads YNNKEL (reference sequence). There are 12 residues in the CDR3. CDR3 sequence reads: CASSQEGYGYTF. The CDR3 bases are TGTGCCAGCAGCCAAGAGGGCTATGGCTACACCTTC.

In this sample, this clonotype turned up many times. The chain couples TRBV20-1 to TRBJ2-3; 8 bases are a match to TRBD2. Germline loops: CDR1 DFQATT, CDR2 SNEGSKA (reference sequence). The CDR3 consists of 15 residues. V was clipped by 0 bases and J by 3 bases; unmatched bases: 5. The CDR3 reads CSARDRTSLTDTQYF. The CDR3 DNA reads TGCAGTGCTAGAGATCGGACTAGCTTAACAGATACGCAGTATTTT.

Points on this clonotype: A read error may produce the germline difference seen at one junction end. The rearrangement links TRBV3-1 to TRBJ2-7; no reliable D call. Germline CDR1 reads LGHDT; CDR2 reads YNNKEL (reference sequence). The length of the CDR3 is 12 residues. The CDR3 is CASSQDRYERYF. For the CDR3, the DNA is TGTGCCAGCAGCCAAGATAGATACGAGCGGTACTTC.

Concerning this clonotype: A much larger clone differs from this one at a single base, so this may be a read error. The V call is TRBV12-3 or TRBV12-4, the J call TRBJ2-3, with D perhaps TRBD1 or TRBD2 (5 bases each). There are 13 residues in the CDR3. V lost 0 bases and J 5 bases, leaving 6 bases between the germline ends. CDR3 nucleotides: TGTGCCAGCAGTTTAGCGGGGGAAGATACGCAGTATTTT. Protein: CASSLAGEDTQYF.

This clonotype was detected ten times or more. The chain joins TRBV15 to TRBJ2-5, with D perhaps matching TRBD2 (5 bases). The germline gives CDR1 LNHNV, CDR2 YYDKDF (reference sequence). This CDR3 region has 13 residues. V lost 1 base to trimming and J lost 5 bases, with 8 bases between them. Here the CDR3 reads CATSRVGEETQYF. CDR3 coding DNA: TGTGCCACCAGCAGAGTGGGAGAGGAGACCCAGTACTTC.

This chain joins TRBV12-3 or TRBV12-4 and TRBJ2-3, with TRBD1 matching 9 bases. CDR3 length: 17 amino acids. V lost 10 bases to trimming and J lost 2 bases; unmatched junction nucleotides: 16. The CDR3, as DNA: TGTGCCATCTGGACAGGGGCCACGACGGGATCCACAGATACGCAGTATTTT. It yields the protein CAIWTGATTGSTDTQYF.

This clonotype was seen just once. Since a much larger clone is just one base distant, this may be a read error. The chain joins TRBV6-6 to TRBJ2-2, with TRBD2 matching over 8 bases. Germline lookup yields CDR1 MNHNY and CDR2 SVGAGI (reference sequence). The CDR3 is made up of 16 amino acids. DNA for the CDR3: TGTACCAGCAGTCCTCAAGCGGGAGCTGGCACCGGGGAGCTGTTTTTT. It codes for CTSSPQAGAGTGELFF.

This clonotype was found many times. The CDR3 protein is CASSPPPGTYNEQFF. The DNA of the CDR3 is TGTGCCAGCAGCCCCCCCCCCGGTACCTACAATGAGCAGTTCTTC. The chain is built from TRBV7-2 and TRBJ2-1; D is undetermined. The CDR3 sequence is 15 residues long. Germline CDR1 SGHTA, CDR2 FQGNSA. V lost 5 bases to trimming and J lost 2 bases, with 13 bases between them.

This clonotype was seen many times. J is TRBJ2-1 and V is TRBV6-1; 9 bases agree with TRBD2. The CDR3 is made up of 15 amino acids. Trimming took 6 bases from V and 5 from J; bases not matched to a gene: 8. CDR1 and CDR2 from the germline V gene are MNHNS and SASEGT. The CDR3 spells CASRGLAARNNEQFF. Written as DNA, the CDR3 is TGTGCCAGCAGGGGACTAGCCGCGCGTAACAATGAGCAGTTCTTC.

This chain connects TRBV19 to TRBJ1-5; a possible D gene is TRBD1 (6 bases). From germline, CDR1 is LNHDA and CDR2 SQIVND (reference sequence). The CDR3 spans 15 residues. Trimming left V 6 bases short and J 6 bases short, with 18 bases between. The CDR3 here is CASRIIQGTGQPQHF. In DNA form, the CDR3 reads TGTGCCAGTAGAATAATCCAGGGGACGGGTCAGCCCCAGCATTTT.

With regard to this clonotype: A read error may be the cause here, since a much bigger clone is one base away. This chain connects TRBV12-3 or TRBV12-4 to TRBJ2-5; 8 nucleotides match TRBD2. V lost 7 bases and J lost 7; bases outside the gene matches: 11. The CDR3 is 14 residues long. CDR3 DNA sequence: TGTGCCAGCACCTTGAGCGGGAGTATAAGGACCCAGTACTTC. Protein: CASTLSGSIRTQYF.

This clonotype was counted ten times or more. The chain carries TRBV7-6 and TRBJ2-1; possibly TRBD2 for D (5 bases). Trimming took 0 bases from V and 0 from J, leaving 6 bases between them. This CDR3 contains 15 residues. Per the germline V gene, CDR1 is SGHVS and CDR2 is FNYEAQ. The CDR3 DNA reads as TGTGCCAGCAGCTTAGCGGGGAGCTCCTACAATGAGCAGTTCTTC. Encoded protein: CASSLAGSSYNEQFF.